Listed below are T cell receptor beta chains from one sample, sequenced in a study of blood T cell repertoires in COVID-19. TCRdb's table, derived via immunoSEQ multiplex PCR, lists solely in-frame clones and lacks some. The table shows hundreds of thousands of clones, with approximately 90% occurring only once. The sequenced sample consisted of peripheral blood. These receptors all come from a man between 60 and 75 years old with COVID-19, enrolled during active disease. Both conserved end residues are part of each CDR3. The D gene is left open where the match is weak. Not every row has a clone size; where given, it reads once, few, many or a size class.

abundance,len,j_gene,d_gene,v_gene,CDR3aa,CDR3nt
NA,15,TRBJ1-2,TRBD1,TRBV7-9,CASSLPRTGGGGYTF,TGTGCCAGCAGCTTACCTCGGACAGGGGGCGGAGGCTACACCTTC
NA,16,TRBJ2-2,NA,TRBV9,CASSPRTPANTGELFF,TGTGCCAGCAGCCCTAGGACTCCCGCGAACACCGGGGAGCTGTTTTTT
NA,17,TRBJ2-1,TRBD1,TRBV7-3,CASSLPPGQGNRNEQFF,TGTGCCAGCAGCTTACCCCCGGGACAGGGGAACCGCAATGAGCAGTTCTTC
NA,15,TRBJ2-7,NA,TRBV18,CASSPPGADGYEQYF,TGTGCCAGCTCACCACCTGGGGCCGACGGCTACGAGCAGTACTTC
NA,16,TRBJ1-6,NA,TRBV4-3,CASSQVTAAITSPLHF,TGCGCCAGCAGCCAAGTAACGGCGGCCATTACTTCACCCCTCCACTTT
NA,16,TRBJ2-5,TRBD1,TRBV24-1,CATSDQGQGGGETQYF,TGTGCCACCAGTGATCAGGGACAGGGGGGGGGAGAGACCCAGTACTTC
NA,14,TRBJ1-4,TRBD1,TRBV4-2,CASSPGQDNEKLFF,TGTGCCAGCAGCCCTGGACAGGATAATGAAAAACTGTTTTTT
NA,14,TRBJ1-4,TRBD1,TRBV19,CASSMSPGGEKLFF,TGTGCCAGTAGTATGTCCCCAGGGGGCGAAAAACTGTTTTTT
NA,15,TRBJ1-2,NA,TRBV5-4,CASSLASRTNYGYTF,TGTGCCAGCAGCTTGGCATCGAGAACTAACTATGGCTACACCTTC
NA,15,TRBJ2-3,NA,TRBV25-1,CASSDPGNPTDTQYF,TGTGCCAGCAGTGACCCAGGGAATCCAACAGATACGCAGTATTTT
NA,16,TRBJ2-1,NA,TRBV7-3,CASSLIPTGSGDEQFF,TGTGCCAGCAGCTTAATTCCGACGGGTAGCGGAGATGAGCAGTTCTTC
NA,15,TRBJ1-5,NA,TRBV4-1,CASSEQGGGNQPQHF,TGCGCCAGCAGCGAGCAGGGTGGGGGCAATCAGCCCCAGCATTTT
NA,17,TRBJ2-5,TRBD2,TRBV18,CASSPLGLARSQETQYF,TGTGCCAGCTCACCCCTCGGACTAGCGCGATCCCAAGAGACCCAGTACTTC
NA,15,TRBJ2-2,TRBD2,TRBV9,CASSRTSGIPGELFF,TGTGCCAGCAGCCGGACTAGCGGGATACCCGGGGAGCTGTTTTTT
NA,17,TRBJ1-1,NA,TRBV28,CASSLIRTDSQNTEAFF,TGTGCCAGCAGTTTAATCAGGACGGACAGCCAGAACACTGAAGCTTTCTTT
once,16,TRBJ2-7,TRBD2,TRBV7-2,CASSLAPGGGAYEQYF,TGTGCCAGCAGCTTAGCGCCGGGCGGGGGGGCGTACGAGCAGTACTTC
NA,15,TRBJ1-6,NA,TRBV6-5,CASSSSGGRGSPLHF,TGTGCCAGCAGTTCTAGCGGGGGTCGAGGTTCACCCCTCCACTTT
NA,15,TRBJ2-2,TRBD1,TRBV7-2,CASSLVGTGTGELFF,TGTGCCAGCAGCTTAGTTGGGACAGGGACCGGGGAGCTGTTTTTT
NA,14,TRBJ1-2,NA,TRBV5-4,CASSLEGREEGYTF,TGTGCCAGCAGCTTGGAGGGCAGGGAGGAGGGCTACACCTTC
NA,18,TRBJ1-1,NA,TRBV21-1,CASSTRGAGQGANTEAFF,TGTGCCAGCAGCACCCGGGGAGCTGGACAGGGGGCGAACACTGAAGCTTTCTTT
NA,15,TRBJ2-7,TRBD1,TRBV11-2,CASSPPGQPSYEQYF,TGTGCCAGCAGCCCGCCGGGACAGCCCTCCTACGAGCAGTACTTC
NA,14,TRBJ2-7,NA,TRBV2,CASSAGGISYEQYF,TGTGCCAGCAGTGCCGGGGGAATCTCCTACGAGCAGTACTTC
NA,13,TRBJ2-2,NA,TRBV12-5,CASGSSRAGELFF,TGTGCTAGTGGGTCCTCCCGCGCTGGGGAGCTGTTTTTT
NA,14,TRBJ2-1,TRBD2,TRBV4-3,CASGGLAGVNEQFF,TGCGCCAGCGGGGGACTAGCGGGAGTTAATGAGCAGTTCTTC
NA,13,TRBJ1-3,NA,TRBV9,CASSEGTGNTIYF,TGTGCCAGCAGCGAAGGGACAGGAAACACCATATATTTT
NA,15,TRBJ1-3,NA,TRBV7-9,CASSLGGQMPNTIYF,TGTGCCAGCAGCTTAGGAGGACAGATGCCAAACACCATATATTTT
NA,14,TRBJ1-1,NA,TRBV5-1,CASSYGLEGTEAFF,TGCGCCAGCAGCTACGGACTGGAGGGCACTGAAGCTTTCTTT
NA,17,TRBJ2-6,NA,TRBV18,CASSIGAEGSGANVLTF,TGTGCCAGCTCAATAGGTGCCGAGGGCTCTGGGGCCAACGTCCTGACTTTC
NA,14,TRBJ1-1,NA,TRBV6-5,CATIGGGRLTEAFF,TGTGCCACGATAGGGGGGGGGCGGCTTACTGAAGCTTTCTTT
NA,16,TRBJ2-1,NA,TRBV5-1,CASSLVGGGPYNEQFF,TGCGCCAGCAGCTTGGTTGGGGGGGGCCCCTACAATGAGCAGTTCTTC
NA,15,TRBJ1-5,NA,TRBV28,CASSLFGGSNQPQHF,TGTGCCAGCAGTTTATTCGGGGGGAGCAATCAGCCCCAGCATTTT
NA,11,TRBJ2-7,NA,TRBV7-9,CASSLQGKQYF,TGTGCCAGCAGCTTACAGGGCAAGCAGTACTTC
NA,13,TRBJ2-7,NA,TRBV11-2,CASSLDSIYEQYF,TGTGCCAGCAGCTTAGATTCTATCTACGAGCAGTACTTC
NA,14,TRBJ1-1,NA,TRBV29-1,CSVDGTSMNTEAFF,TGCAGCGTTGATGGGACTTCTATGAACACTGAAGCTTTCTTT
NA,13,TRBJ1-4,TRBD1,TRBV18,CASSLDRGEKLFF,TGTGCCAGCTCCCTGGACAGGGGAGAAAAACTGTTTTTT
NA,14,TRBJ2-7,TRBD1,TRBV27,CASSLARGPYEQYF,TGTGCCAGCAGTTTGGCCAGGGGGCCGTACGAGCAGTACTTC
NA,15,TRBJ1-6,TRBD1,TRBV19,CASSADREGNSPLHF,TGTGCCAGTAGTGCGGACAGGGAAGGGAATTCACCCCTCCACTTT
NA,14,TRBJ1-2,NA,TRBV4-1,CASSQATPPTGYTF,TGCGCCAGCAGCCAAGCGACACCACCCACCGGCTACACCTTC
NA,14,TRBJ2-7,NA,TRBV25-1,CASSERGIAYEQYF,TGTGCCAGCAGTGAAAGGGGTATAGCCTACGAGCAGTACTTC
NA,14,TRBJ1-5,TRBD1,TRBV7-6,CASSTGQPNQPQHF,TGTGCCAGCAGCACGGGACAGCCCAATCAGCCCCAGCATTTT